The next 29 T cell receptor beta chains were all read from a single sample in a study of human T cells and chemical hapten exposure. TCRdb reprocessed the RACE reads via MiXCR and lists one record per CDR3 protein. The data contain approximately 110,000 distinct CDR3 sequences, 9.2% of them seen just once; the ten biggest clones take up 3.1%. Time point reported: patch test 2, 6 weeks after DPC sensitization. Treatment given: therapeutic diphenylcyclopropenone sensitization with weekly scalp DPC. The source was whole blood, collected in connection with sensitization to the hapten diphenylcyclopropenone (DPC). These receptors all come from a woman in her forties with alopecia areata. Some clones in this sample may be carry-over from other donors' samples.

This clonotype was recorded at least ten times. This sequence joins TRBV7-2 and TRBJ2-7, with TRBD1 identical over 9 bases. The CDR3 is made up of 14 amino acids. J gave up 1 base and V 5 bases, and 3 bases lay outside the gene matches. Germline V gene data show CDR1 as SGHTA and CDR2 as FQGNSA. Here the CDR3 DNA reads TGTGCCAGCAGCCCAGGGACAGGGTCCTACGAGCAGTACTTC. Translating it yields CASSPGTGSYEQYF.

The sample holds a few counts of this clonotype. The CDR3 nucleotides read TGTGCCAGCAGTTTGCCCGGGACAGAAAACTTCTCCTACGAGCAGTACTTC. Amino acids: CASSLPGTENFSYEQYF. The chain uses TRBV28 and TRBJ2-7; 7 nucleotides line up with TRBD1. Germline CDR1 reads MDHEN; CDR2 reads SYDVKM. The CDR3 contains 17 residues. J lost 0 bases, V lost 3 bases, and 11 bases had no gene match.

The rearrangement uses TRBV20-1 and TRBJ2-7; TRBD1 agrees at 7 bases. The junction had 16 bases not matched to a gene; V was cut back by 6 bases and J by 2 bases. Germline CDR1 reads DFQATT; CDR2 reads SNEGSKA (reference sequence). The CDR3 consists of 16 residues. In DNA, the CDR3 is TGCAGTGCCCAGCCTATCCGGGACAGCACGCCCTACGAGCAGTACTTC. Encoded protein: CSAQPIRDSTPYEQYF.

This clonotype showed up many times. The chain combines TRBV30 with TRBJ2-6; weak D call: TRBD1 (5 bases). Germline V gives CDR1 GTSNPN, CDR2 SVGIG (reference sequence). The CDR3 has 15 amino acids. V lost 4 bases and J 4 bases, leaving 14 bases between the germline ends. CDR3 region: CAWTSPGAGANVLTF. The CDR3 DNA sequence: TGTGCCTGGACCTCTCCTGGGGCCGGGGCCAACGTCCTGACTTTC.

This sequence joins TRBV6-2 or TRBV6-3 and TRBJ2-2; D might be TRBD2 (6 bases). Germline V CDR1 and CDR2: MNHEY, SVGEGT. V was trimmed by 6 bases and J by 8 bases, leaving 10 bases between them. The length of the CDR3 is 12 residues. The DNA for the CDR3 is TGTGCCAGCAGAACCGGGGGAGGGGAGCTGTTTTTT. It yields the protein CASRTGGGELFF.

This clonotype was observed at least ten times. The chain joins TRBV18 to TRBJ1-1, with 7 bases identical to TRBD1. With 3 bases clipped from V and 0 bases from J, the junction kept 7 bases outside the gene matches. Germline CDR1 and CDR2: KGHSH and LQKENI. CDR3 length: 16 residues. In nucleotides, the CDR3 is TGTGCCAGCTCACCCTCGGGACAGACACTGAACACTGAAGCTTTCTTT. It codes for CASSPSGQTLNTEAFF. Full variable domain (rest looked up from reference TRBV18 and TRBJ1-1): NAGVMQNPRHLVRRRGQEARLRCSPMKGHSHVYWYRQLPEEGLKFMVYLQKENIIDESGMPKERFSAEFPKEGPSILRIQQVVRGDSAAYFCASSPSGQTLNTEAFFGQGTRLTVV.

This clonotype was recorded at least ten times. CDR3 coding DNA: TGTGCCAGCAGTCTTCGTTTAGGGCCTTTCTTT. Residues: CASSLRLGPFF. The chain joins TRBV12-3 or TRBV12-4 to TRBJ1-1; D unclear. Trimming removed 5 bases from V and 12 bases from J, with 13 bases in between. The CDR3 is 11 amino acids.

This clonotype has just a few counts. The CDR3 nucleotides are TGTGCCATCAGCCTTCGAAGGGGATCGGGACAAGAGACCCAGTACTTC. Its translation is CAISLRRGSGQETQYF. This rearrangement joins TRBV10-3 to TRBJ2-5; D possibly uses TRBD1 or TRBD2 (5 bases each). Germline lookup yields CDR1 ENHRY and CDR2 SYGVKD. This CDR3 has 16 amino acids. Trimming shortened V by 6 bases and J by 2 bases, and 19 bases separated the two germline ends.

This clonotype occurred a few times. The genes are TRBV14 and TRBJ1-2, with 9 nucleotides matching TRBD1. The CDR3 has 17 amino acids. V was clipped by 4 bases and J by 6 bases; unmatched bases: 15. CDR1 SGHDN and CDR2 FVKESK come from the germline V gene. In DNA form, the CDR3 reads TGTGCCAGCAGCCGCCTATTACCGGGACAGGGAAAGGATGGCTACACCTTC. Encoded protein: CASSRLLPGQGKDGYTF. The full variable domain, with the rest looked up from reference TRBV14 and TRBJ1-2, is EAGVTQFPSHSVIEKGQTVTLRCDPISGHDNLYWYRRVMGKEIKFLLHFVKESKQDESGMPNNRFLAERTGGTYSTLKVQPAELEDSGVYFCASSRLLPGQGKDGYTFGSGTRLTVV.

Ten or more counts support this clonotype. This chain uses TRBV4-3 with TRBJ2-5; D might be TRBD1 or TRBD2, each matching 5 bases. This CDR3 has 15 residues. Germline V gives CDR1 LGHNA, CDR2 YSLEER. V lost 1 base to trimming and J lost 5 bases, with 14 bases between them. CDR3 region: CASSQGTGGGETQYF. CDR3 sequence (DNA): TGCGCCAGCAGCCAAGGAACAGGAGGTGGGGAGACCCAGTACTTC.

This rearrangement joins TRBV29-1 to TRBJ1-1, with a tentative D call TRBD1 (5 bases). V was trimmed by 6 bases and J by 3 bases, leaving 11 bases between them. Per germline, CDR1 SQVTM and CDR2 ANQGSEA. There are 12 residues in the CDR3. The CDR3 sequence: CSVTGTYTEAFF. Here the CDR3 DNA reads TGCAGCGTGACCGGGACCTACACTGAAGCTTTCTTT.

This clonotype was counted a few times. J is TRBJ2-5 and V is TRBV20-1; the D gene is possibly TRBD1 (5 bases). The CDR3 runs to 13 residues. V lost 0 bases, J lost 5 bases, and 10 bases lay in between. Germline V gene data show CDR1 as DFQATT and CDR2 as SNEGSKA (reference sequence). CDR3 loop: CSAREGDLETQYF. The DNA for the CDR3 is TGCAGTGCTAGAGAAGGGGATTTGGAGACCCAGTACTTC.

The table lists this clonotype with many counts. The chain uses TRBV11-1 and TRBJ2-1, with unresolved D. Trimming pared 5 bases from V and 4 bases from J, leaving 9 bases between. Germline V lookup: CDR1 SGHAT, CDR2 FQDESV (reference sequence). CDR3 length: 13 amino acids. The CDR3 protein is CASSLRGYNEQFF. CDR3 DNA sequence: TGTGCCAGCAGCCTGCGAGGTTACAATGAGCAGTTCTTC.

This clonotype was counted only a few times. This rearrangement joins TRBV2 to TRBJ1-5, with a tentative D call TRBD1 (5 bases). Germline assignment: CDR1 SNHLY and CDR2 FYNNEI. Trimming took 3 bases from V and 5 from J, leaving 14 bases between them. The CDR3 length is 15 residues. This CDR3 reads CASSESVEGHQPQHF. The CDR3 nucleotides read TGTGCCAGCAGTGAGTCGGTTGAGGGACATCAGCCCCAGCATTTT.

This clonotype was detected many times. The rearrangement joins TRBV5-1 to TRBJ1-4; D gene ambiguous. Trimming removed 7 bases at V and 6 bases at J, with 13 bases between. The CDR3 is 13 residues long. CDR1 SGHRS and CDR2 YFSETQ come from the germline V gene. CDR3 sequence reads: CASHRERDEKLFF. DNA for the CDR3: TGCGCCAGCCACCGTGAAAGGGATGAAAAACTGTTTTTT.

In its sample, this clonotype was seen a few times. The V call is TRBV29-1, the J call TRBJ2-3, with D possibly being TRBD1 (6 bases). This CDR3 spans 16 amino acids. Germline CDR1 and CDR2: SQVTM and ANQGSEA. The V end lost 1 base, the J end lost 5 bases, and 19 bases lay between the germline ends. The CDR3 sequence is CSVEGTEGYVVDTQYF. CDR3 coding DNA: TGCAGCGTTGAAGGGACAGAAGGGTACGTCGTAGATACGCAGTATTTT.

The CDR3 loop is CASSPDLVTDTQYF. The CDR3 DNA follows: TGTGCCAGCAGTCCTGACCTAGTCACAGATACGCAGTATTTT. The chain joins TRBV5-6 to TRBJ2-3; no clear D. V was cut by 5 bases and J by 2 bases, with 12 bases left in between. Germline CDR1 is SGHDT and CDR2 is YYEEEE. The CDR3 has 14 amino acids.

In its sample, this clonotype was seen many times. As DNA, the CDR3 is TGTGCCAGCAGACTCGAGGTCCACCTCTACAATGAGCAGTTCTTC. This translates into CASRLEVHLYNEQFF. V gene TRBV11-2 combines with J gene TRBJ2-1; D is ambiguous. V was clipped by 6 bases and J by 3 bases, with 15 bases between them. Germline CDR1 reads SGHAT; CDR2 reads FQNNGV. This CDR3 has 15 residues. Complete variable domain (other parts from reference TRBV11-2 and TRBJ2-1): EAGVAQSPRYKIIEKRQSVAFWCNPISGHATLYWYQQILGQGPKLLIQFQNNGVVDDSQLPKDRFSAERLKGVDSTLKIQPAKLEDSAVYLCASRLEVHLYNEQFFGPGTRLTVL.

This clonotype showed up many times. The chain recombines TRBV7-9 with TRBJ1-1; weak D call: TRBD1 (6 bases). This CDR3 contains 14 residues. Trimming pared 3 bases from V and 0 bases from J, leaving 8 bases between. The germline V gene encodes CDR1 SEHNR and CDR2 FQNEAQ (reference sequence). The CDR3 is CASSFWDMNTEAFF. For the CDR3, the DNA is TGTGCCAGCAGCTTCTGGGACATGAACACTGAAGCTTTCTTT.

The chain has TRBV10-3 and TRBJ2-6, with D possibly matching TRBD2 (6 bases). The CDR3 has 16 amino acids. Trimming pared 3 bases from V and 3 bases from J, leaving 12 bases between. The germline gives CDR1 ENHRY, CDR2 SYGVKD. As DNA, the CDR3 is TGTGCCATCAGTGAAACGGAGGGTATTGGGGCCAACGTCCTGACTTTC. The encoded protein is CAISETEGIGANVLTF.

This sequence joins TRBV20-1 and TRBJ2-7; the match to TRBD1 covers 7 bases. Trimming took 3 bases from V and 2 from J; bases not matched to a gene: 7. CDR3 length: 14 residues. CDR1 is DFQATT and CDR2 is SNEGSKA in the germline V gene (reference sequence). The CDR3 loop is CSARVDREPYEQYF. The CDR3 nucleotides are TGCAGTGCTAGGGTAGACAGGGAGCCCTACGAGCAGTACTTC.

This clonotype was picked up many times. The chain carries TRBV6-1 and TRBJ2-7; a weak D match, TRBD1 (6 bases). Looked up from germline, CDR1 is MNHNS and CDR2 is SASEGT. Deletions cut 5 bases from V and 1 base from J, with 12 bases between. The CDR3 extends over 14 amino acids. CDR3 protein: CASSKDSRSYEQYF. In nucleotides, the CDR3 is TGTGCCAGCAGTAAGGACAGTAGGTCCTACGAGCAGTACTTC.

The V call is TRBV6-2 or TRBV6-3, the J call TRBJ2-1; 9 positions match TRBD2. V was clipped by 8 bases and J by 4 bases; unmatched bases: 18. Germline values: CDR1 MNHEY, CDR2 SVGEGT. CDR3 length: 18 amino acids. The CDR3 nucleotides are TGTGCCAGCCAACACCTTCGGGGTAGCGGGGGCAAATACAATGAGCAGTTCTTC. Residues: CASQHLRGSGGKYNEQFF.

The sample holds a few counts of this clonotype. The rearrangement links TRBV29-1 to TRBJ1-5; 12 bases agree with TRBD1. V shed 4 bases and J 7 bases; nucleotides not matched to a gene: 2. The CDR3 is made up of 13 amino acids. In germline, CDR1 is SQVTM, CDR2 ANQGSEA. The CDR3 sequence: CSVVGTGGQPQHF. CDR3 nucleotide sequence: TGCAGCGTTGTCGGGACAGGGGGCCAGCCCCAGCATTTT.

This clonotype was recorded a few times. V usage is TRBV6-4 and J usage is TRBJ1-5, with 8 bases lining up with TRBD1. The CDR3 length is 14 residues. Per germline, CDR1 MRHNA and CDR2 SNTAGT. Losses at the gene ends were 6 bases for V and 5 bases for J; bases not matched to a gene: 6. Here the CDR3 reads CASSGDRHDQPQHF. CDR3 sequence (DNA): TGTGCCAGCAGCGGGGACAGGCATGATCAGCCCCAGCATTTT.

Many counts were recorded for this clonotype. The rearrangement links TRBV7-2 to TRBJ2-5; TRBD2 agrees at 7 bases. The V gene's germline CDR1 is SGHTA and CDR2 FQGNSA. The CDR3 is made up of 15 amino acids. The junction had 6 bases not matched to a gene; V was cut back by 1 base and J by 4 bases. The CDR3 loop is CASSLVGTTGETQYF. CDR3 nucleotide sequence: TGTGCCAGCAGCTTAGTAGGGACTACAGGAGAGACCCAGTACTTC.

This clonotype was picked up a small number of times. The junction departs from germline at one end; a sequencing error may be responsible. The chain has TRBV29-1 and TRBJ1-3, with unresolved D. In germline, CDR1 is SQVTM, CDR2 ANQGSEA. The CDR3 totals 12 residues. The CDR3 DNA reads TGCAGCGTCGAAGAATATTGGGGCACCATATATTTT. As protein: CSVEEYWGTIYF.

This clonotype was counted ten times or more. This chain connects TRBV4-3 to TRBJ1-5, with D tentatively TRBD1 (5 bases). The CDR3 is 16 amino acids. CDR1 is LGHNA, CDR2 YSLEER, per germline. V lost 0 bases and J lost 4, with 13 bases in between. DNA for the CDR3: TGCGCCAGCAGCCAAGATTGGACGGGGCGGAATCAGCCCCAGCATTTT. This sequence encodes CASSQDWTGRNQPQHF.

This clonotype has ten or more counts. The CDR3 reads CASSTEPYNSPLHF. The CDR3 nucleotides are TGTGCCAGCAGCACGGAACCATATAATTCACCCCTCCACTTT. The chain joins TRBV27 to TRBJ1-6; D unresolved. This CDR3 region has 14 residues. CDR1 is MNHEY, CDR2 SMNVEV, per germline (reference sequence). V lost 6 bases and J 4 bases, leaving 10 bases between the germline ends.